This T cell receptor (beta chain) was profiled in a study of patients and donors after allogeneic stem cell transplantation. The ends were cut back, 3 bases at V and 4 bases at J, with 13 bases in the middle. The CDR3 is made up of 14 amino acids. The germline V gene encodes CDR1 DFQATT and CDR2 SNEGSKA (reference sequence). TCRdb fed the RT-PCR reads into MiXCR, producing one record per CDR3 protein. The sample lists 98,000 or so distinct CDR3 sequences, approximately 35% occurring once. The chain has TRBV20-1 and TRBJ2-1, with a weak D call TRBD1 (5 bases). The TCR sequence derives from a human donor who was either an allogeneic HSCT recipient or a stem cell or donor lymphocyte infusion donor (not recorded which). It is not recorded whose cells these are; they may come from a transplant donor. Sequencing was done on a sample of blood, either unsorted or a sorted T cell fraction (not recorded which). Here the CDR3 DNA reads TGCAGTGCTAGGACAGAACTCGCTTACAATGAGCAGTTCTTC. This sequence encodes CSARTELAYNEQFF.